What follows are 9 T cell receptor beta chains derived from one specimen sequenced in a study of cytomegalovirus exposure and HLA in healthy donors. The PCR ran on 60 Vbeta and 13 Jbeta primers. TCRdb keeps only in-frame clones here, not all; method: immunoSEQ multiplex PCR. Of approximately 110,000 clones listed, 60% to 85% are singletons. Material for sequencing was PBMCs. The origin of the receptors is a man aged 35 to 55 in good health and CMV-seronegative.

This chain links TRBV7-2 with TRBJ1-1; possible D gene TRBD1, 6 bases. The CDR3 extends over 15 amino acids. V lost 1 base and J 3 bases, leaving 12 bases between the germline ends. Germline CDR1 SGHTA, CDR2 FQGNSA. CDR3 nucleotides: TGTGCCAGCAGCTTAGTAGGGGGGGTAGACACTGAAGCTTTCTTT. Translating it yields CASSLVGGVDTEAFF.

V and J are TRBV7-8 and TRBJ2-5; TRBD2 agrees at 7 bases. Germline V gene lookup returns CDR1 SGHVS and CDR2 FQNEAQ. CDR3 length: 14 amino acids. With 5 bases clipped from V and 5 bases from J, the junction kept 8 bases outside the gene matches. The CDR3 region is CASSLGEGRETQYF. The CDR3 coding sequence is TGTGCCAGCAGCCTTGGGGAGGGCCGGGAGACCCAGTACTTC.

This rearrangement joins TRBV19 to TRBJ1-2; D uncertain. This CDR3 region has 13 residues. Trimming cost V 1 base and J 1 base, with 4 bases left between them. Germline CDR1 LNHDA, CDR2 SQIVND (reference sequence). The CDR3 here is CASSIAVNYGYTF. In DNA, the CDR3 is TGTGCCAGTAGTATAGCAGTTAACTATGGCTACACCTTC.

The chain employs TRBV5-1 and TRBJ1-4; maybe TRBD1 (6 bases). There are 16 residues in the CDR3. Trimming took off 2 bases at V and 7 bases at J, with 18 bases between the two ends. Germline V gene data show CDR1 as SGHRS and CDR2 as YFSETQ. This chain's CDR3 is CASSFAQRGGGEKLFF. Written as DNA, the CDR3 is TGCGCCAGCAGCTTTGCTCAACGGGGGGGCGGTGAAAAACTGTTTTTT.

This chain uses TRBV5-1 with TRBJ2-7; 10 nucleotides agree with TRBD1. Germline-derived CDR1 and CDR2 are SGHRS and YFSETQ. The CDR3 has 14 amino acids. After removal of 4 bases from V and 5 bases from J, the junction contained 6 bases not matched to a gene. The CDR3 is CASSRQGTGDEQYF. DNA for the CDR3: TGCGCCAGCAGCCGCCAGGGGACAGGGGACGAGCAGTACTTC.

In DNA, the CDR3 is TGTGCCAGCAGCTTACTGGAGGAGCAGTACTTC. This translates into CASSLLEEQYF. The J gene is TRBJ2-7, the V gene TRBV11-2; D call uncertain. Per germline, CDR1 SGHAT and CDR2 FQNNGV. The germline V and J ends were trimmed by 2 bases and 7 bases, with 6 bases remaining between them. The CDR3 length is 11 residues.

This CDR3 reads CASSPRGSGANVLTF. The CDR3 bases are TGTGCCAGCAGTCCTAGGGGGTCTGGGGCCAACGTCCTGACTTTC. This chain connects TRBV11-3 to TRBJ2-6; a weak D match, TRBD1 (6 bases). CDR3 length equals 15 residues. V was cut by 6 bases and J by 1 base, with 10 bases left in between. Germline-derived CDR1 and CDR2 are SGHNT and YENEEA.

This chain uses TRBV10-1 with TRBJ2-1, with 10 nucleotides matching TRBD2. The CDR3 extends over 17 amino acids. After removal of 3 bases from V and 0 bases from J, the junction contained 5 bases not matched to a gene. Germline V gene data show CDR1 as WNHNN and CDR2 as SYGVQD (reference sequence). The CDR3 spells CASSDLAGVSSYNEQFF. The CDR3 DNA reads as TGCGCCAGCAGTGACCTAGCGGGAGTTAGCTCCTACAATGAGCAGTTCTTC.

V and J are TRBV10-1 and TRBJ2-7, with D uncertain. Per the germline V gene, CDR1 is WNHNN and CDR2 is SYGVQD (reference sequence). This CDR3 spans 12 amino acids. V gave up 0 bases and J gave up 6 bases, with 6 bases separating them. The CDR3 spells CASSESGFEQYF. Here the CDR3 DNA reads TGCGCCAGCAGTGAGTCTGGCTTCGAGCAGTACTTC.